The source of this T cell receptor beta chain is a study of Ad26.COV2.S vaccination and SARS-CoV-2 variants. Looking at the study overall: Trial arm assignment for the donor was COV1001 Ad26.COV2.S.

The assay was immunoSEQ multiplex PCR, and TCRdb's table has in-frame clones only and misses some. The profile shows some 520,000 clones, roughly 87% of them singletons. Treatment denoted: some 20 received Ad26.COV2.S at low or high dose, single or two shots; about 5 received placebo; per-sample allocation not given. Sampling took place 63 days after the first vaccine or placebo injection. This clone has a single count. The TCR was taken from a person between 18 and 60 years old who received the Ad26.COV2.S COVID-19 vaccine or a placebo. The sequenced sample was peripheral blood, obtained in a trial of Ad26.COV2.S vaccine versus placebo.

Here the CDR3 DNA reads TGTGCCACCCAAGAGGGCTCTAATGAAAAACTGTTTTTT. Its protein is CATQEGSNEKLFF. V and J are TRBV15 and TRBJ1-4, with D hard to call. Trimming took off 8 bases at V and 3 bases at J, with 10 bases between the two ends. The CDR3 spans 13 residues. CDR1 is LNHNV and CDR2 is YYDKDF in the germline V gene (reference sequence).